The 24 T cell receptor beta chains below all came from one sample that was sequenced in a study of shared T cell receptors in the human thymus. Profiling relied on immunoSEQ multiplex PCR, and the TCRdb table lists in-frame clones only, not all of them. The sample includes under 700,000 clones, approximately 80% seen only once; the top ten take about 0.013%. In addition, the sample was reused for a study of human thymus T cells.

The sequenced sample was thymocytes. These receptors all stem from a boy less than two years old with a congenital heart defect.

This clone appeared once. The chain carries TRBV4-1 and TRBJ2-5; D possibly corresponds to TRBD1 (8 bases). V was trimmed by 2 bases and J by 5 bases, leaving 15 bases between them. Germline CDR1 MGHRA, CDR2 YSYEKL. CDR3 length equals 15 residues. The CDR3 spells CASSQLTGGGETQYF. The CDR3 nucleotides are TGCGCCAGCAGCCAACTTACAGGGGGAGGGGAGACCCAGTACTTC.

The chain links TRBV4-2 to TRBJ2-5, with D possibly TRBD1 on 5 matching bases. Trimming shortened V by 8 bases and J by 5 bases, and 21 bases separated the two germline ends. The CDR3 has 15 amino acids. Germline CDR1 LGHNA, CDR2 YNFKEQ. Here the CDR3 reads CASQTWGLVNETQYF. CDR3 DNA: TGTGCCAGCCAAACTTGGGGCCTAGTTAACGAGACCCAGTACTTC.

The genes are TRBV7-6 and TRBJ2-1; no clear D gene. The CDR3 spans 15 residues. V was pared by 1 base and J by 5 bases, with 12 bases between. Germline-derived CDR1 and CDR2 are SGHVS and FNYEAQ. The CDR3 spells CASSLVPVPNNEQFF. Here the CDR3 DNA reads TGTGCCAGCAGCTTAGTCCCAGTCCCGAACAATGAGCAGTTCTTC.

This clone was found once. V usage is TRBV7-2 and J usage is TRBJ2-3, with 14 bases that match TRBD2. This CDR3 is 16 amino acids long. Germline assignment: CDR1 SGHTA and CDR2 FQGNSA. V trimming: 5 bases; J trimming: 4 bases; junction bases outside the gene matches: 5. CDR3 region: CASSPGTSGSADTQYF. The CDR3 nucleotides read TGTGCCAGCAGCCCAGGGACTAGCGGGAGCGCAGATACGCAGTATTTT. Filled out from reference TRBV7-2 and TRBJ2-3, the complete variable domain reads GAGVSQSPSNKVTEKGKDVELRCDPISGHTALYWYRQSLGQGLEFLIYFQGNSAPDKSGLPSDRFSAERTGGSVSTLTIQRTQQEDSAVYLCASSPGTSGSADTQYFGPGTRLTVL.

Comments on this clone: One end of the junction is discordant with germline, which a read error may explain. This chain connects TRBV29-1 to TRBJ1-4; D is ambiguous. Germline V gene lookup returns CDR1 SQVTM and CDR2 ANQGSEA. The length of the CDR3 is 11 residues. CDR3 amino acids: CSVDGGEKLFF. The CDR3, as DNA: TGCAGCGTTGATGGAGGCGAAAAGCTGTTTTTT.

This clone showed up just a few times. V gene TRBV6-1 combines with J gene TRBJ2-1; maybe TRBD2 (6 bases). Germline CDR1 is MNHNS and CDR2 is SASEGT. The CDR3 runs to 13 residues. V was shortened by 7 bases and J by 4 bases, with 11 bases between the two germline ends. The CDR3 reads CASKSAGYNEQFF. The CDR3 DNA sequence: TGTGCCAGCAAGTCCGCGGGATACAATGAGCAGTTCTTC.

Written as DNA, the CDR3 is TGCGCCAGCAGCCAAGAAGCGGGAGTTCTCGACGAGCAGTACTTC. Its protein is CASSQEAGVLDEQYF. This chain links TRBV4-1 with TRBJ2-7, with 8 bases lining up with TRBD2. V lost 0 bases to trimming and J lost 5 bases; unmatched junction nucleotides: 6. The CDR3 is made up of 15 amino acids. Germline CDR1 MGHRA, CDR2 YSYEKL.

This clone was detected only a few times. The J gene is TRBJ1-3, the V gene TRBV9; 9 bases align to TRBD1. This CDR3 is built from 18 residues. Trimming cost V 2 bases and J 0 bases; bases outside gene matches: 9. Germline V gene data show CDR1 as SGDLS and CDR2 as YYNGEE. The CDR3 DNA follows: TGTGCCAGCAGCGTGGGACAGGGAGTTTTTCTCTCTGGAAACACCATATATTTT. Residues: CASSVGQGVFLSGNTIYF.

The genes are TRBV7-6 and TRBJ2-7; 8 nucleotides match TRBD1. CDR3 length equals 16 residues. The ends lost 1 base at V and 6 bases at J; junction bases unmatched: 11. Germline values: CDR1 SGHVS, CDR2 FNYEAQ. The CDR3 spells CASSLVSRTGFFEQYF. The DNA for the CDR3 is TGTGCCAGCAGCTTAGTATCGAGGACAGGGTTCTTCGAGCAGTACTTC.

The chain joins TRBV5-8 to TRBJ1-1; a possible D gene is TRBD1 (6 bases). Germline CDR1 reads SGHTS; CDR2 reads YDEGEE. The CDR3 consists of 16 residues. The V end was cut by 4 bases, the J end by 0 bases, with 16 bases between. This CDR3 is CASSLRTAFMNTEAFF. For the CDR3, the DNA is TGTGCCAGCAGCCTAAGGACAGCCTTCATGAACACTGAAGCTTTCTTT.

This chain joins TRBV15 and TRBJ2-3; 8 bases agree with TRBD2. V was clipped by 3 bases and J by 6 bases; unmatched bases: 8. The CDR3 consists of 15 residues. CDR1 LNHNV and CDR2 YYDKDF come from the germline V gene (reference sequence). The CDR3 bases are TGTGCCACCAGCAGGGAAGCGGGGGTGGGCGATACGCAGTATTTT. This encodes CATSREAGVGDTQYF.

This sequence joins TRBV7-3 and TRBJ2-3; maybe TRBD1 (5 bases). CDR3 length: 16 amino acids. Germline assignment: CDR1 SGHTA and CDR2 FQGTGA. V was pared by 0 bases and J by 9 bases, with 19 bases between. The CDR3, as DNA: TGTGCCAGCAGCTTAACTCGGGCAGGTCCGAAGGGGACGCAGTATTTT. The encoded protein is CASSLTRAGPKGTQYF.

The chain combines TRBV14 with TRBJ1-2, with a tentative D call TRBD1 (5 bases). The ends were cut back, 0 bases at V and 5 bases at J, with 19 bases in the middle. In germline, CDR1 is SGHDN, CDR2 FVKESK. The CDR3 is 17 residues long. The CDR3 region is CASSQDHPKTVSYGYTF. CDR3 DNA: TGTGCCAGCAGCCAAGATCACCCCAAGACAGTTTCTTATGGCTACACCTTC.

This clone was seen once. V and J are TRBV4-1 and TRBJ2-1; possible D gene TRBD2, 5 bases. CDR3 size: 15 residues. Germline assignment: CDR1 MGHRA and CDR2 YSYEKL. The V end was cut by 2 bases, the J end by 7 bases, with 15 bases between. CDR3 sequence (DNA): TGCGCCAGCAGCCAAAACAGCGGCTGCTGGAATGAGCAGTTCTTC. Translating gives CASSQNSGCWNEQFF.

The V call is TRBV20-1, the J call TRBJ2-1; no firm D call. The V and J ends lost 5 bases and 8 bases respectively, with 7 bases between them. The CDR3 is 10 residues long. Germline assignment: CDR1 DFQATT and CDR2 SNEGSKA (reference sequence). The CDR3 coding sequence is TGCAGTGCTGCCCGCGATGAGCAGTTCTTC. Its translation: CSAARDEQFF.

The V call is TRBV30, the J call TRBJ2-7; 9 bases align to TRBD1. Germline assignment: CDR1 GTSNPN and CDR2 SVGIG (reference sequence). Trimming removed 3 bases from V and 5 bases from J; junction bases left unmatched: 11. The CDR3 spans 15 residues. The CDR3 region is CAWSFRDRAYNEQYF. CDR3 sequence (DNA): TGTGCCTGGAGCTTCCGGGACAGGGCTTACAACGAGCAGTACTTC. Drawing the rest from reference TRBV30 and TRBJ2-7, the complete variable domain is SQTIHQWPATLVQPVGSPLSLECTVEGTSNPNLYWYRQAAGRGLQLLFYSVGIGQISSEVPQNLSASRPQDRQFILSSKKLLLSDSGFYLCAWSFRDRAYNEQYFGPGTRLTVT.

V gene TRBV28 combines with J gene TRBJ2-1; D possibly corresponds to TRBD1 (5 bases). The germline V gene has CDR1 MDHEN and CDR2 SYDVKM. The CDR3 sequence is 15 residues long. Trimming stripped 4 bases from V and 5 bases from J, with 15 bases between. The CDR3 region is CASSSYLRDDNEQFF. CDR3 DNA sequence: TGTGCCAGCAGTTCCTATCTCAGGGATGACAATGAGCAGTTCTTC.

This chain connects TRBV5-6 to TRBJ2-1, with 14 bases fitting TRBD2. Unmatched junction bases numbered 5, after V lost 4 bases and J lost 2 bases. CDR1 and CDR2 (germline): SGHDT, YYEEEE. This CDR3 comprises 17 residues. This CDR3 is CASSPGTSGSPYNEQFF. DNA for the CDR3: TGTGCCAGCAGCCCTGGGACTAGCGGGAGTCCCTACAATGAGCAGTTCTTC.

This chain links TRBV28 with TRBJ2-7; 7 nucleotides line up with TRBD2. This CDR3 is 16 amino acids long. CDR1 MDHEN and CDR2 SYDVKM come from the germline V gene. After removal of 2 bases from V and 6 bases from J, the junction contained 13 bases not matched to a gene. CDR3 DNA sequence: TGTGCCAGCAGTTTACCGACGGGAGCGCGGGAGTTCGAGCAGTACTTC. As protein: CASSLPTGAREFEQYF.

This clone was seen a few times. This sequence joins TRBV5-4 and TRBJ2-1; 11 positions agree with TRBD2. CDR1 and CDR2 (germline): SGHNT, YYREEE (reference sequence). V lost 6 bases, J lost 5 bases, and 7 bases stayed unmatched. The CDR3 is made up of 15 amino acids. CDR3 bases: TGTGCCAGCAACGCGGTGACTAGCGGGGACAATGAGCAGTTCTTC. This encodes CASNAVTSGDNEQFF.

This clone was counted a single time. The J gene is TRBJ2-7, the V gene TRBV5-8; 9 bases are a match to TRBD1. The CDR3 runs to 11 residues. The V gene end was trimmed by 10 bases and the J gene end by 5 bases; junction bases not matched to a gene: 4. The germline V gene encodes CDR1 SGHTS and CDR2 YDEGEE. CDR3 coding DNA: TGTGCCGGGACAGGGAGCCACGAGCAGTACTTC. This gives the protein CAGTGSHEQYF.

The V call is TRBV27, the J call TRBJ2-7, with D perhaps matching TRBD2 (5 bases). In germline, CDR1 is MNHEY, CDR2 SMNVEV (reference sequence). Trimming stripped 2 bases from V and 1 base from J, with 9 bases between. This CDR3 has 14 residues. The CDR3 reads CASSLDPGSYEQYF. The CDR3 DNA reads TGTGCCAGCAGTTTAGATCCGGGGTCCTACGAGCAGTACTTC.

The V gene is TRBV6-4, the J gene TRBJ2-7; 9 nucleotides line up with TRBD2. Germline V CDR1 and CDR2: MRHNA, SNTAGT. The CDR3 is 13 residues long. V dropped 9 bases and J dropped 3; count of bases not matched to a gene: 6. CDR3 loop: CARLAGEDYEQYF. In DNA, the CDR3 is TGTGCCAGGTTAGCGGGAGAGGACTACGAGCAGTACTTC.

In this sample, this clone turned up a few times. The chain joins TRBV7-9 to TRBJ2-6; 7 positions agree with TRBD1. The CDR3 has 18 residues. Germline loops: CDR1 SEHNR, CDR2 FQNEAQ (reference sequence). The trim removed 5 bases at V and 0 bases at J, leaving 10 bases unmatched. The CDR3 spells CASSPRQGLTSGANVLTF. DNA for the CDR3: TGTGCCAGCAGCCCCCGACAGGGTTTAACCTCTGGGGCCAACGTCCTGACTTTC.